Sequencing of this T cell receptor beta chain was carried out in a study of T cell changes during pregnancy in multiple sclerosis. J lost 2 bases, V lost 2 bases, and 6 bases had no gene match. The CDR3 loop spans 15 amino acids. Looked up from germline, CDR1 is SGHTA and CDR2 is FQGTGA. Assay: immunoSEQ multiplex PCR; the TCRdb copy retains only in-frame clones and omits some. This table holds roughly 75,000 clones, around nine tenths found once. The V gene is TRBV7-3, the J gene TRBJ2-7; 7 positions match TRBD2. This clonotype was obtained from a female donor with multiple sclerosis, enrolled in a pregnancy study. Source: peripheral blood, taken before pregnancy. CDR3 in amino acids: CASSLSPGLPYEQYF. The CDR3 DNA reads TGTGCCAGCAGCTTATCCCCGGGACTACCCTACGAGCAGTACTTC.